Each of the 21 T cell receptor beta chains below was sequenced from the same sample in a study of STAT5B mutations in CD4+ large granular lymphocyte leukemia. Some clones are missing from TCRdb's copy, which holds only in-frame ones; the method was immunoSEQ multiplex PCR. Of around 33,000 clones in the sample, roughly 76% were seen once. What was sequenced was CD4+ T cells from blood buffy coats. The receptors derive from a human donor in good health.

V gene TRBV9 combines with J gene TRBJ2-3; 7 bases line up with TRBD2. The ends lost 6 bases at V and 3 bases at J; junction bases unmatched: 4. This CDR3 spans 13 amino acids. CDR1 is SGDLS, CDR2 YYNGEE, per germline. The CDR3, as DNA: TGTGCCAGCAACGGCGGGAGTACAGATACGCAGTATTTT. It specifies CASNGGSTDTQYF.

The V gene is TRBV7-3, the J gene TRBJ2-5; the D gene could be TRBD1 or TRBD2 (6 bases each). Trimming removed 1 base at V and 2 bases at J, with 8 bases between. This CDR3 has 14 residues. Looked up from germline, CDR1 is SGHTA and CDR2 is FQGTGA. The chain's CDR3 is CASSLKGGQETQYF. DNA for the CDR3: TGTGCCAGCAGCTTAAAGGGGGGACAAGAGACCCAGTACTTC.

The chain links TRBV19 to TRBJ1-2; D is uncertain. The CDR3 spans 13 residues. V lost 5 bases and J 8 bases, leaving 15 bases between the germline ends. The germline V gene has CDR1 LNHDA and CDR2 SQIVND (reference sequence). The CDR3 DNA follows: TGTGCCAGTAGTTCTACGCGGGTTAGCGGCTACACCTTC. The encoded protein is CASSSTRVSGYTF.

The rearrangement joins TRBV6-1 to TRBJ1-2; unclear D gene. The CDR3 extends over 16 amino acids. CDR1 and CDR2 (germline): MNHNS, SASEGT. The V end lost 2 bases, the J end lost 0 bases, and 13 bases lay between the germline ends. The DNA for the CDR3 is TGTGCCAGCAGTGAAAATTTACAGAAGTCTAACTATGGCTACACCTTC. Translated, it gives CASSENLQKSNYGYTF.

The chain joins TRBV7-2 to TRBJ2-6; no reliable D call. Trimming took off 4 bases at V and 2 bases at J, with 3 bases between the two ends. Looked up from germline, CDR1 is SGHTA and CDR2 is FQGNSA. The CDR3 is 13 amino acids. CDR3 sequence reads: CASSSPGANVLTF. CDR3 sequence (DNA): TGTGCCAGCAGCTCCCCTGGGGCCAACGTCCTGACTTTC.

The chain combines TRBV5-8 with TRBJ2-2, with 10 bases fitting TRBD2. The V gene end was trimmed by 1 base and the J gene end by 5 bases; junction bases not matched to a gene: 11. Germline CDR1 reads SGHTS; CDR2 reads YDEGEE. This CDR3 contains 18 residues. CDR3 sequence: CASSLPRASGSITGELFF. The CDR3 coding sequence is TGTGCCAGCAGCTTGCCGAGGGCTAGCGGGAGTATAACCGGGGAGCTGTTTTTT.

The V gene is TRBV7-2, the J gene TRBJ1-1, with D tentatively TRBD1 (6 bases). CDR1 SGHTA and CDR2 FQGNSA come from the germline V gene. V was pared by 5 bases and J by 1 base, with 11 bases between. The CDR3 contains 14 residues. DNA of the CDR3: TGTGCCAGCAGCCCGGCAGGGGCGAACACTGAAGCTTTCTTT. This codes for CASSPAGANTEAFF.

The chain joins TRBV4-3 to TRBJ2-6; D is possibly TRBD1 or TRBD2 (5 bases each). This CDR3 has 16 amino acids. V lost 4 bases and J lost 4, with 14 bases in between. In germline, CDR1 is LGHNA, CDR2 YSLEER. CDR3: CASSLQFGAGANVLTF. As DNA, the CDR3 is TGCGCCAGCAGCCTCCAGTTCGGGGCCGGGGCCAACGTCCTGACTTTC.

The chain recombines TRBV2 with TRBJ1-1, with D hard to call. The CDR3 runs 13 residues. Germline CDR1 and CDR2: SNHLY and FYNNEI. Trimming stripped 4 bases from V and 0 bases from J, with 6 bases between. The CDR3 spells CASSGEMNTEAFF. In DNA, the CDR3 is TGTGCCAGCAGTGGAGAAATGAACACTGAAGCTTTCTTT.

The chain links TRBV5-1 to TRBJ1-1, with D uncertain. In germline, CDR1 is SGHRS, CDR2 YFSETQ. This CDR3 region has 15 residues. V lost 0 bases and J 3 bases, leaving 12 bases between the germline ends. The CDR3 sequence is CASSLVAGSDTEAFF. The CDR3 region has the DNA TGCGCCAGCAGCTTGGTCGCGGGAAGCGACACTGAAGCTTTCTTT.

The chain has TRBV7-9 and TRBJ1-1; D is perhaps TRBD1 (6 bases). Germline V gives CDR1 SEHNR, CDR2 FQNEAQ (reference sequence). V lost 5 bases to trimming and J lost 3 bases, with 7 bases between them. The CDR3 length is 12 residues. CDR3 bases: TGTGCCAGCAGCCACAGGGACACTGAAGCTTTCTTT. Its translation: CASSHRDTEAFF.

This sequence joins TRBV7-2 and TRBJ2-7, with TRBD2 identical over 9 bases. This CDR3 region has 13 residues. The germline V gene encodes CDR1 SGHTA and CDR2 FQGNSA. J was trimmed by 5 bases and V by 4 bases; bases with no gene match: 3. CDR3 DNA sequence: TGTGCCAGCAGCTCGGGACTAGCTGACGAGCAGTACTTC. Residues: CASSSGLADEQYF.

V is TRBV2 and J is TRBJ1-1; D possibly corresponds to TRBD1 (6 bases). Germline V gene lookup returns CDR1 SNHLY and CDR2 FYNNEI. The CDR3 sequence is 13 residues long. V was clipped by 7 bases and J by 5 bases, with 14 bases between them. The CDR3 DNA follows: TGTGCCAGCAAGGGGGGGCGGCGGACTGAAGCTTTCTTT. Translation: CASKGGRRTEAFF.

The chain uses TRBV28 and TRBJ2-7; 8 bases match TRBD1. The germline gives CDR1 MDHEN, CDR2 SYDVKM. This CDR3 has 13 residues. Trimming at V came to 4 bases and at J to 9 bases, leaving 8 bases not matched to a gene. CDR3 in DNA: TGTGCCAGCAGTTCAACAGGGGGAAGGGGGCAGTACTTC. Amino acid sequence: CASSSTGGRGQYF.

The chain has TRBV7-9 and TRBJ2-1; TRBD2 matches at 12 bases. Trimming at V came to 5 bases and at J to 7 bases, leaving 6 bases not matched to a gene. The length of the CDR3 is 15 residues. The germline CDR1 and CDR2 sequences are SEHNR and FQNEAQ (reference sequence). CDR3 nucleotide sequence: TGTGCCAGCAGCGCAGGACTAGCGGGAAGGAATGAGCAGTTCTTC. It encodes CASSAGLAGRNEQFF.

The rearrangement links TRBV14 to TRBJ1-1; D is uncertain. Germline loops: CDR1 SGHDN, CDR2 FVKESK. This CDR3 has 14 amino acids. With 3 bases removed from V and 1 base from J, the gap between germline ends came to 9 bases. As DNA, the CDR3 is TGTGCCAGCAGCCATATCTCGGGGAACACTGAAGCTTTCTTT. It yields the protein CASSHISGNTEAFF.

This clone was recorded a few times. The V gene is TRBV6-5, the J gene TRBJ2-7, with D possibly TRBD1 on 5 matching bases. The CDR3 consists of 15 residues. V was pared by 5 bases and J by 2 bases, with 16 bases between. The germline gives CDR1 MNHEY, CDR2 SVGAGI. The CDR3 DNA sequence: TGTGCCAGCAGTAGGTTAGAAGCAGGGACCTACGAGCAGTACTTC. Translating gives CASSRLEAGTYEQYF.

In this sample, this clone turned up a few times. The chain recombines TRBV18 with TRBJ1-1; maybe TRBD1 (5 bases). V was clipped by 6 bases and J by 0 bases, with 17 bases between them. The germline CDR1 and CDR2 sequences are KGHSH and LQKENI. This CDR3 region has 16 residues. The CDR3 nucleotides are TGTGCCAGCTCTCCCAACGGGGGTTACATGAACACTGAAGCTTTCTTT. Protein sequence: CASSPNGGYMNTEAFF.

The V gene is TRBV7-2, the J gene TRBJ1-2; D is unresolved. The CDR3 has 12 residues. CDR1 and CDR2 (germline): SGHTA, FQGNSA. V gave up 5 bases and J gave up 2 bases, with 6 bases separating them. The CDR3 nucleotides read TGTGCCAGCAGCCAATTGAACTATGGCTACACCTTC. Translation: CASSQLNYGYTF.

This clone came up a few times. This chain links TRBV7-9 with TRBJ2-2; D gene ambiguous. V gave up 3 bases and J gave up 4 bases, with 9 bases separating them. The CDR3 loop spans 14 amino acids. Germline V CDR1 and CDR2: SEHNR, FQNEAQ (reference sequence). The CDR3 nucleotides read TGTGCCAGCAGCTTTAGCCGCGGCACCGGGGAGCTGTTTTTT. Its protein product is CASSFSRGTGELFF.

V and J are TRBV7-8 and TRBJ2-1, with 7 positions matching TRBD1. Per germline, CDR1 SGHVS and CDR2 FQNEAQ. Germline trimming cut 5 bases from V and 8 bases from J; bases unmatched to any gene: 6. This CDR3 spans 13 amino acids. The CDR3 nucleotides read TGTGCCAGCAGCCTAAGAGGGGGCTATGAGCAGTTCTTC. It codes for CASSLRGGYEQFF.